Listed below are T cell receptor beta chains from one sample, sequenced in a study of blood T cell repertoires in COVID-19. Only in-frame clones appear in the TCRdb table, and some are missing; sequencing was by immunoSEQ multiplex PCR. The sample carries 200,000 to 250,000 clones, roughly 90% recorded once. The specimen was PBMCs or T cells enriched from blood (not recorded which). The receptors were gathered from a woman between 35 and 50 years old with acute COVID-19. The CDR3 runs from the conserved cysteine through the conserved F or W. Each record gives: D gene, V gene, clone size, J gene, CDR3 protein, CDR3 DNA. The D gene is left open where the match is weak. Size is omitted from some rows. Given values are once, few, many or a class for expanded clones.

d_call: .; v_call: TRBV7-9; clone_size: .; j_call: TRBJ1-2; cdr3_aa: CASSHESGGRLNYGYTF; cdr3_nt: TGTGCCAGCAGCCATGAATCCGGGGGGCGCCTCAACTATGGCTACACCTTC
d_call: TRBD1; v_call: TRBV7-3; clone_size: once; j_call: TRBJ1-1; cdr3_aa: CASSSQGAGTEAFF; cdr3_nt: TGTGCCAGCAGCTCTCAGGGGGCTGGAACTGAAGCTTTCTTT
d_call: TRBD1; v_call: TRBV20-1; clone_size: few; j_call: TRBJ1-1; cdr3_aa: CSASYRTGMNTEAFF; cdr3_nt: TGCAGTGCTAGTTACCGGACAGGGATGAACACTGAAGCTTTCTTT
d_call: .; v_call: TRBV5-1; clone_size: .; j_call: TRBJ2-7; cdr3_aa: CASSPGGQSLYEQYF; cdr3_nt: TGCGCCAGCAGCCCCGGCGGCCAGTCTCTCTACGAGCAGTACTTC
d_call: .; v_call: TRBV24-1; clone_size: .; j_call: TRBJ1-5; cdr3_aa: CATSDGGLNGPQHF; cdr3_nt: TGTGCCACCAGTGATGGGGGCCTTAATGGGCCCCAGCATTTT
d_call: TRBD1; v_call: TRBV28; clone_size: .; j_call: TRBJ1-2; cdr3_aa: CASSLGGQGIYGYTF; cdr3_nt: TGTGCCAGCAGTTTAGGCGGACAGGGGATATATGGCTACACCTTC
d_call: .; v_call: TRBV4-1; clone_size: .; j_call: TRBJ1-1; cdr3_aa: CASNLSPGEGTEAFF; cdr3_nt: TGCGCCAGCAACCTAAGCCCGGGTGAGGGAACTGAAGCTTTCTTT
d_call: .; v_call: TRBV6-5; clone_size: .; j_call: TRBJ1-5; cdr3_aa: CASRWAHNQPQHF; cdr3_nt: TGTGCCAGCAGGTGGGCCCATAATCAGCCCCAGCATTTT
d_call: .; v_call: TRBV24-1; clone_size: .; j_call: TRBJ2-3; cdr3_aa: CATSDSSVTQYF; cdr3_nt: TGTGCCACCAGTGATTCTAGCGTTACGCAGTATTTT
d_call: .; v_call: TRBV5-1; clone_size: .; j_call: TRBJ1-4; cdr3_aa: CASSYDNRVLREKLFF; cdr3_nt: TGCGCCAGCAGCTACGACAACAGGGTATTACGTGAAAAACTGTTTTTT
d_call: .; v_call: TRBV11-2; clone_size: once; j_call: TRBJ1-3; cdr3_aa: CASSQSGTGNTIYF; cdr3_nt: TGTGCCAGCAGTCAATCCGGGACTGGAAACACCATATATTTT
d_call: TRBD1; v_call: TRBV7-6; clone_size: .; j_call: TRBJ1-4; cdr3_aa: CASSLAGQVFEKLFF; cdr3_nt: TGTGCCAGCAGCTTAGCGGGACAGGTTTTTGAAAAACTGTTTTTT
d_call: TRBD1; v_call: TRBV6-4; clone_size: .; j_call: TRBJ2-7; cdr3_aa: CASSRTSGTGVYEQYF; cdr3_nt: TGTGCCAGCAGTAGGACCTCCGGGACAGGGGTTTACGAGCAGTACTTC
d_call: .; v_call: TRBV12-1; clone_size: .; j_call: TRBJ1-1; cdr3_aa: CASSFRGARWDTEAFF; cdr3_nt: TGTGCCAGCAGCTTTCGGGGGGCGCGTTGGGACACTGAAGCTTTCTTT
d_call: .; v_call: TRBV18; clone_size: few; j_call: TRBJ1-1; cdr3_aa: CASSKGLNIAEAFF; cdr3_nt: TGTGCCAGCTCAAAGGGGCTTAATATCGCTGAAGCTTTCTTT
d_call: TRBD1; v_call: TRBV18; clone_size: .; j_call: TRBJ1-2; cdr3_aa: CASSPPGTGGASSGYTF; cdr3_nt: TGTGCCAGCTCACCACCGGGAACAGGGGGCGCGAGCAGTGGCTACACCTTC
d_call: .; v_call: TRBV30; clone_size: .; j_call: TRBJ1-4; cdr3_aa: CAWRGLDGLFF; cdr3_nt: TGTGCCTGGAGGGGGCTCGACGGACTGTTTTTT
d_call: .; v_call: TRBV5-1; clone_size: .; j_call: TRBJ2-6; cdr3_aa: CASSLNSRGASGANVLTF; cdr3_nt: TGCGCCAGCAGCTTGAATTCAAGGGGCGCGTCTGGGGCCAACGTCCTGACTTTC
d_call: .; v_call: TRBV11-3; clone_size: .; j_call: TRBJ2-1; cdr3_aa: CASSLRGDEQFF; cdr3_nt: TGTGCCAGCAGCTTGCGGGGCGATGAGCAGTTCTTC
d_call: TRBD2; v_call: TRBV6-4; clone_size: .; j_call: TRBJ2-1; cdr3_aa: CASSVLGGAYNEQFF; cdr3_nt: TGTGCCAGCAGTGTCCTCGGGGGGGCCTACAATGAGCAGTTCTTC
d_call: .; v_call: TRBV3-1/TRBV3-2; clone_size: .; j_call: TRBJ1-2; cdr3_aa: CASSQGPIQTYYGYTF; cdr3_nt: TGTGCCAGCAGCCAAGGGCCAATCCAGACTTACTATGGCTACACCTTC
d_call: .; v_call: TRBV9; clone_size: .; j_call: TRBJ2-6; cdr3_aa: CASSVGAVGANVLTF; cdr3_nt: TGTGCCAGCAGCGTAGGGGCAGTTGGGGCCAACGTCCTGACTTTC
d_call: .; v_call: TRBV7-9; clone_size: .; j_call: TRBJ1-4; cdr3_aa: CASSLSQVKDDRTNEKLFF; cdr3_nt: TGTGCCAGCAGCTTAAGTCAAGTCAAAGACGACAGAACTAATGAAAAACTGTTTTTT
d_call: .; v_call: TRBV30; clone_size: .; j_call: TRBJ2-5; cdr3_aa: CAWSVLAQETQYF; cdr3_nt: TGTGCCTGGAGTGTACTAGCCCAAGAGACCCAGTACTTC
d_call: .; v_call: TRBV6-1; clone_size: .; j_call: TRBJ1-1; cdr3_aa: CASSDPPGHLNTEAFF; cdr3_nt: TGTGCCAGCAGTGACCCCCCGGGACACCTGAACACTGAAGCTTTCTTT
d_call: .; v_call: TRBV11-2; clone_size: .; j_call: TRBJ2-2; cdr3_aa: CASRAGNTGELFF; cdr3_nt: TGTGCCAGCAGAGCGGGGAACACCGGGGAGCTGTTTTTT
d_call: .; v_call: TRBV18; clone_size: .; j_call: TRBJ1-1; cdr3_aa: CASSPQTLNTEAFF; cdr3_nt: TGTGCCAGCTCACCACAGACACTGAACACTGAAGCTTTCTTT
d_call: .; v_call: TRBV5-1; clone_size: .; j_call: TRBJ2-1; cdr3_aa: CASSWGPYSKSYNEQFF; cdr3_nt: TGCGCCAGCAGCTGGGGGCCCTATAGTAAGTCCTACAATGAGCAGTTCTTC
d_call: .; v_call: TRBV18; clone_size: .; j_call: TRBJ1-1; cdr3_aa: CASSPYDQGAFF; cdr3_nt: TGTGCCAGCTCACCATATGACCAGGGTGCTTTCTTT
d_call: .; v_call: TRBV7-2; clone_size: .; j_call: TRBJ1-2; cdr3_aa: CASSPWAGAGYGYTF; cdr3_nt: TGTGCCAGCAGCCCTTGGGCGGGAGCAGGCTATGGCTACACCTTC
d_call: TRBD1; v_call: TRBV6-1; clone_size: .; j_call: TRBJ1-6; cdr3_aa: CASTAATGGHNSPLHF; cdr3_nt: TGTGCCAGCACTGCAGCAACAGGGGGCCATAATTCACCCCTCCACTTT
d_call: .; v_call: TRBV2; clone_size: .; j_call: TRBJ2-5; cdr3_aa: CASGSNYETQYF; cdr3_nt: TGTGCCAGCGGTTCAAACTATGAGACCCAGTACTTC
d_call: TRBD1; v_call: TRBV9; clone_size: .; j_call: TRBJ1-2; cdr3_aa: CASSVAGTGYYGYTF; cdr3_nt: TGTGCCAGCAGCGTAGCCGGGACAGGGTATTATGGCTACACCTTC
d_call: TRBD1; v_call: TRBV7-8; clone_size: .; j_call: TRBJ1-3; cdr3_aa: CASSLYTGGPGNTIYF; cdr3_nt: TGTGCCAGCAGCTTATATACAGGGGGCCCTGGAAACACCATATATTTT
d_call: TRBD1; v_call: TRBV18; clone_size: .; j_call: TRBJ2-1; cdr3_aa: CASSRAYTPPGQGMNEQFF; cdr3_nt: TGTGCCAGCTCACGAGCTTATACACCACCGGGACAGGGGATGAATGAGCAGTTCTTC
d_call: .; v_call: TRBV15; clone_size: .; j_call: TRBJ1-3; cdr3_aa: CATSRAGHFSGNTIYF; cdr3_nt: TGTGCCACCAGCAGGGCCGGACACTTCTCTGGAAACACCATATATTTT
d_call: .; v_call: TRBV18; clone_size: few; j_call: TRBJ1-1; cdr3_aa: CASSSDRRNTEAFF; cdr3_nt: TGTGCCAGCTCGTCTGACAGGAGGAACACTGAAGCTTTCTTT
d_call: .; v_call: TRBV3-1/TRBV3-2; clone_size: .; j_call: TRBJ1-2; cdr3_aa: CASSQDDRLTNYGYTF; cdr3_nt: TGTGCCAGCAGCCAAGATGACAGGCTAACTAACTATGGCTACACCTTC
d_call: TRBD1; v_call: TRBV24-1; clone_size: .; j_call: TRBJ2-1; cdr3_aa: CATSDGDRPSSYNEQFF; cdr3_nt: TGTGCCACCAGTGATGGGGACAGACCGAGCTCCTACAATGAGCAGTTCTTC
d_call: .; v_call: TRBV27; clone_size: .; j_call: TRBJ1-2; cdr3_aa: CASRATAYYGYTF; cdr3_nt: TGTGCCAGCAGGGCGACAGCCTACTATGGCTACACCTTC
d_call: .; v_call: TRBV19; clone_size: .; j_call: TRBJ1-1; cdr3_aa: CASSLPLAGADTEAFF; cdr3_nt: TGTGCCAGTAGCCTCCCCTTGGCGGGGGCGGACACTGAAGCTTTCTTT
d_call: TRBD1; v_call: TRBV18; clone_size: .; j_call: TRBJ1-3; cdr3_aa: CASSPRSPGTGTGNTIYF; cdr3_nt: TGTGCCAGCTCACCAAGGTCGCCTGGGACAGGGACTGGAAACACCATATATTTT
d_call: .; v_call: TRBV4-1; clone_size: once; j_call: TRBJ2-3; cdr3_aa: CASSRATGPFSSTDTQYF; cdr3_nt: TGCGCCAGCAGCCGAGCTACAGGTCCTTTTTCAAGCACAGATACGCAGTATTTT
d_call: TRBD1; v_call: TRBV5-1; clone_size: .; j_call: TRBJ1-1; cdr3_aa: CASSPPGQGEAFF; cdr3_nt: TGCGCCAGCAGCCCGCCCGGACAGGGTGAAGCTTTCTTT
d_call: TRBD1; v_call: TRBV5-1; clone_size: .; j_call: TRBJ1-2; cdr3_aa: CASRPGTGNRYGYTF; cdr3_nt: TGCGCCAGCAGACCTGGGACAGGGAATCGCTATGGCTACACCTTC
d_call: TRBD1; v_call: TRBV27; clone_size: once; j_call: TRBJ1-1; cdr3_aa: CASRPGTGPNTEAFF; cdr3_nt: TGTGCCAGCAGGCCCGGGACAGGACCGAACACTGAAGCTTTCTTT
d_call: TRBD1; v_call: TRBV7-9; clone_size: .; j_call: TRBJ2-1; cdr3_aa: CASSLTTGGSDEQFF; cdr3_nt: TGTGCCAGCAGCCTGACCACAGGGGGCAGCGATGAGCAGTTCTTC
d_call: TRBD1; v_call: TRBV19; clone_size: .; j_call: TRBJ1-5; cdr3_aa: CASSPWGQGDQPQHF; cdr3_nt: TGTGCCAGTAGTCCGTGGGGACAGGGGGATCAGCCCCAGCATTTT
d_call: .; v_call: TRBV6-5; clone_size: .; j_call: TRBJ1-3; cdr3_aa: CASSYRGQFSGNTIYF; cdr3_nt: TGTGCCAGCAGTTACCGAGGACAGTTTTCTGGAAACACCATATATTTT